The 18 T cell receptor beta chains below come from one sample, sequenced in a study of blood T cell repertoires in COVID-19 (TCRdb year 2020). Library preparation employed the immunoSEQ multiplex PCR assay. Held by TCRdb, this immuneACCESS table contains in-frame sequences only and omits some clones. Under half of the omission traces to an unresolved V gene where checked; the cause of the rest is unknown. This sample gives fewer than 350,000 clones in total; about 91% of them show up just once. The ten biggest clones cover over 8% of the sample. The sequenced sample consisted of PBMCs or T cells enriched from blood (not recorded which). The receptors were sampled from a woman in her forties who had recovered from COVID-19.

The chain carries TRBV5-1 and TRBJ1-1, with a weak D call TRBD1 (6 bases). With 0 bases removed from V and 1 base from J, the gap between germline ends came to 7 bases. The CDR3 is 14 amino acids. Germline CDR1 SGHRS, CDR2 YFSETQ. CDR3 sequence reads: CASSLAGANTEAFF. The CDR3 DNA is TGCGCCAGCAGCTTGGCAGGGGCGAACACTGAAGCTTTCTTT.

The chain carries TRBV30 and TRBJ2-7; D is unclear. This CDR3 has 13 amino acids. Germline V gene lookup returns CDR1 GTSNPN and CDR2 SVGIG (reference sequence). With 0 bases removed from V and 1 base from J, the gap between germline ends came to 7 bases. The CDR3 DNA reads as TGTGCCTGGAGTGTACGTCAGTCCTACGAGCAGTACTTC. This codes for CAWSVRQSYEQYF.

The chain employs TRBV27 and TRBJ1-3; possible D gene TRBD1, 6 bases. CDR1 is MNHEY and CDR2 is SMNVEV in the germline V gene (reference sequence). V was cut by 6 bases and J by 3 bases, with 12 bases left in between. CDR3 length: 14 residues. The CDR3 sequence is CASSLQGSGNTIYF. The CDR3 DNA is TGTGCCAGCAGCCTACAGGGAAGTGGAAACACCATATATTTT.

CDR3 in amino acids: CASSWDRGPFEQYF. CDR3 coding DNA: TGTGCCAGCAGCTGGGACAGGGGGCCATTCGAGCAGTACTTC. The V call is TRBV7-9, the J call TRBJ2-7; 12 positions agree with TRBD1. This CDR3 is built from 14 residues. Germline CDR1 is SEHNR and CDR2 is FQNEAQ (reference sequence). Trimming took 4 bases from V and 6 from J; bases not matched to a gene: 4. The full variable domain, in which reference TRBV7-9 and TRBJ2-7 provide the parts outside the CDR3, is DTGVSQNPRHKITKRGQNVTFRCDPISEHNRLYWYRQTLGQGPEFLTYFQNEAQLEKSRLLSDRFSAERPKGSFSTLEIQRTEQGDSAMYLCASSWDRGPFEQYFGPGTRLTVT.

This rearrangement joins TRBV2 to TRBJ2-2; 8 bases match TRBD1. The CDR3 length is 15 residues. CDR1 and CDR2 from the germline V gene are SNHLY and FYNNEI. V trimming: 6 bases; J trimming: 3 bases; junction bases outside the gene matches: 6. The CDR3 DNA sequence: TGTGCCAGCAGGTTGAGACAGGGGTACACCGGGGAGCTGTTTTTT. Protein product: CASRLRQGYTGELFF.

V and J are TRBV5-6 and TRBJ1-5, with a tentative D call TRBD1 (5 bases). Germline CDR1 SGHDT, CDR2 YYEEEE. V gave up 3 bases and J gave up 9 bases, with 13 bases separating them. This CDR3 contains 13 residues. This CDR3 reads CASSSQGLVPQHF. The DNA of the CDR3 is TGTGCCAGCAGCTCCCAGGGCCTAGTGCCCCAGCATTTT.

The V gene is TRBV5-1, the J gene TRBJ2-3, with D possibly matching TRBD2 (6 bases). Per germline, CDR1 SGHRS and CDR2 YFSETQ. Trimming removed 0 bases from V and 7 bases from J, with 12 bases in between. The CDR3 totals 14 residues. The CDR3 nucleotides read TGCGCCAGCAGCTTGGGAGTCGGGGGAAATACGCAGTATTTT. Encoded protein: CASSLGVGGNTQYF. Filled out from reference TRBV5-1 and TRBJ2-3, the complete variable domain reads KAGVTQTPRYLIKTRGQQVTLSCSPISGHRSVSWYQQTPGQGLQFLFEYFSETQRNKGNFPGRFSGRQFSNSRSEMNVSTLELGDSALYLCASSLGVGGNTQYFGPGTRLTVL.

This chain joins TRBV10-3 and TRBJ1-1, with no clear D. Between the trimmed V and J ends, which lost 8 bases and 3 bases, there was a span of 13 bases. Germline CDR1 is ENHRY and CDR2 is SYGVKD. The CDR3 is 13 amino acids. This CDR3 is CAIAHKQDTEAFF. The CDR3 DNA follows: TGTGCCATCGCCCATAAGCAGGACACTGAAGCTTTCTTT.

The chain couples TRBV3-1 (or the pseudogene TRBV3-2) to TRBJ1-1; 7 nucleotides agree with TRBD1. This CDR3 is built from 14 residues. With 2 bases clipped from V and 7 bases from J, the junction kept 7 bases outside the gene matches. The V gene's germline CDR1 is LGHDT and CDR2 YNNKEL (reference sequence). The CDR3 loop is CASSQLDRDGEAFF. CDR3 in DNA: TGTGCCAGCAGCCAACTCGACAGGGATGGTGAAGCTTTCTTT.

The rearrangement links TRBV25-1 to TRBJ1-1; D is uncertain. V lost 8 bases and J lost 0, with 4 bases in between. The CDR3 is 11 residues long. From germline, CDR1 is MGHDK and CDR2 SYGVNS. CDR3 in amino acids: CASRVNTEAFF. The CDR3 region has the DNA TGTGCCAGCCGGGTGAACACTGAAGCTTTCTTT. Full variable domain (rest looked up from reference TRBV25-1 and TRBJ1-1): EADIYQTPRYLVIGTGKKITLECSQTMGHDKMYWYQQDPGMELHLIHYSYGVNSTEKGDLSSESTVSRIRTEHFPLTLESARPSHTSQYLCASRVNTEAFFGQGTRLTVV.

The CDR3 DNA follows: TGCGCCAGCAGCCTCGGACAGAGCACAGATACGCAGTATTTT. This gives the protein CASSLGQSTDTQYF. The V and J genes are TRBV5-1 and TRBJ2-3; possibly TRBD1 for D (6 bases). Deletions cut 4 bases from V and 0 bases from J, with 9 bases between. The CDR3 length is 14 residues. From germline, CDR1 is SGHRS and CDR2 YFSETQ.

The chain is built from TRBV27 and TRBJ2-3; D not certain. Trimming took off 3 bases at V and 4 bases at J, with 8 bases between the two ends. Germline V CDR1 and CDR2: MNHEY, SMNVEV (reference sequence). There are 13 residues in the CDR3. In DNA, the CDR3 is TGTGCCAGCAGTTTTCGCGAGGCAGATACGCAGTATTTT. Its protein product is CASSFREADTQYF.

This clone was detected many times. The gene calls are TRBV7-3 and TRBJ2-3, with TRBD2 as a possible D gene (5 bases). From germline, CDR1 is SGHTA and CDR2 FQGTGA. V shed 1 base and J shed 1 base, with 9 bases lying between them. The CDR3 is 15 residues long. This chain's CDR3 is CASSLNWGGTDTQYF. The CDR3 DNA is TGTGCCAGCAGCTTAAATTGGGGAGGCACAGATACGCAGTATTTT.

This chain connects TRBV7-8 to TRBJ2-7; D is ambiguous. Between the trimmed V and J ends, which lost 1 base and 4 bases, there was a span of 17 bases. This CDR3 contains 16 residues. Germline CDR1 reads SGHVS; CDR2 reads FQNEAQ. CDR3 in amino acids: CASSLGHGRIGYEQYF. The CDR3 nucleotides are TGTGCCAGCAGCTTAGGACACGGAAGAATTGGGTACGAGCAGTACTTC.

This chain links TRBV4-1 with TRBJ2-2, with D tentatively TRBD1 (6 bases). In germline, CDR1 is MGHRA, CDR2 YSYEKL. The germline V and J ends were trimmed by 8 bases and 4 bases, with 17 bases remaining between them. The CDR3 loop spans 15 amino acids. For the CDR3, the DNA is TGCGCCAGCGCCCTCTATGGGGGCGGCACCGGGGAGCTGTTTTTT. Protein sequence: CASALYGGGTGELFF.

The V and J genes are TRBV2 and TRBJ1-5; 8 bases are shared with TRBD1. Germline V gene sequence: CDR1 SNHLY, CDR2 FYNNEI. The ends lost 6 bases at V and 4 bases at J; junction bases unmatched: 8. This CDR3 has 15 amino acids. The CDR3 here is CASRPQGALNQPQHF. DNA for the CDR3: TGTGCCAGCAGACCCCAGGGGGCTCTAAATCAGCCCCAGCATTTT. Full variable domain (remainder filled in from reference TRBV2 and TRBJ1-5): EPEVTQTPSHQVTQMGQEVILRCVPISNHLYFYWYRQILGQKVEFLVSFYNNEISEKSEIFDDQFSVERPDGSNFTLKIRSTKLEDSAMYFCASRPQGALNQPQHFGDGTRLSIL.

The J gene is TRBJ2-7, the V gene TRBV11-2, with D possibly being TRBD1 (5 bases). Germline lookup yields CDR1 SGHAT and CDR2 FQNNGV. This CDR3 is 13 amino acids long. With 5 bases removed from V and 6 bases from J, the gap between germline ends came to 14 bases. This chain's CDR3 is CASSTRTGSEQYF. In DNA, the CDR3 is TGTGCCAGCAGCACCCGTACAGGCTCCGAGCAGTACTTC.

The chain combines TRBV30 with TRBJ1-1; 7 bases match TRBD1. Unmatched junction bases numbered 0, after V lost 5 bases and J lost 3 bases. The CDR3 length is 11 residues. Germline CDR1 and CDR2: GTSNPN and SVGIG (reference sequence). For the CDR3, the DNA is TGTGCCTGGGACAGGGACACTGAAGCTTTCTTT. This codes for CAWDRDTEAFF.